This T cell receptor (beta chain) was documented in a study of tumor T cells in aggressive B-cell lymphoma. V was shortened by 1 base and J by 3 bases, with 7 bases between the two germline ends. The CDR3 spans 14 residues. Germline V CDR1 and CDR2: SGHTA, FQGNSA. Profiling relied on immunoSEQ multiplex PCR, and the TCRdb table lists in-frame clones only, not all of them. The sample contains thousands of clones, roughly nine tenths of which appear only once. The material sequenced was tumor tissue. This receptor was obtained from an adult with diffuse large B cell lymphoma. The chain carries TRBV7-2 and TRBJ1-3, with D possibly TRBD1 on 5 matching bases. The CDR3 DNA reads TGTGCCAGCAGCTTAGACGGGGGTGGAAACACCATATATTTT. This gives the protein CASSLDGGGNTIYF.